This T cell receptor (beta chain) is from a study of blood T cell repertoires in COVID-19. Overall study context: Acute-phase and convalescent COVID-19 samples originated in the United States, Italy and Spain. Sources were T cells, B-cell-depleted T cells, or PBMCs; the material itself was cDNA or gDNA.

V was pared by 0 bases and J by 5 bases, with 7 bases between. Germline V gene data show CDR1 as LNHNV and CDR2 as YYDKDF (reference sequence). The CDR3 is 13 residues long. In the source study's methods: Estimation of nucleated cell counts was performed using reference gene primer amplification. The assay was immunoSEQ multiplex PCR, and TCRdb's table has in-frame clones only and misses some. V, J and clone size are taken as reported in that table, and D and trimming were inferred from the DNA itself. The sample records 120,000 or so clones, almost 70% being singletons. What was sequenced was peripheral blood. The receptor comes from an older woman with acute or convalescent COVID-19. J is TRBJ1-1 and V is TRBV15; no definite D call. The CDR3 sequence: CATSRDLITEAFF. The DNA of the CDR3 is TGTGCCACCAGCAGAGATTTAATAACTGAAGCTTTCTTT.